Following are 8 T cell receptor beta chains from one sample sequenced in a study of blood T cell repertoires in COVID-19. Profiling relied on immunoSEQ multiplex PCR, and the TCRdb table lists in-frame clones only, not all of them. The sample gives 200,000 or so clones, 87% of which show up once; roughly 7.2% is in the top ten. Sequenced: PBMCs or T cells enriched from blood (not recorded which). The receptor source for this set is a man aged 30-40 years in a cohort exposed to, infected with or recovered from COVID-19 (not recorded which).

The genes are TRBV11-3 and TRBJ1-1; TRBD1 matches at 8 bases. Looked up from germline, CDR1 is SGHNT and CDR2 is YENEEA. CDR3 length: 14 amino acids. V lost 5 bases and J lost 3; bases outside the gene matches: 5. Here the CDR3 DNA reads TGTGCCAGCAGCCTATCGGGACAGGACACTGAAGCTTTCTTT. It encodes CASSLSGQDTEAFF.

The V call is TRBV7-9, the J call TRBJ2-1, with D unresolved. Per germline, CDR1 SEHNR and CDR2 FQNEAQ (reference sequence). CDR3 length: 13 amino acids. The V and J ends lost 5 bases and 10 bases respectively, with 15 bases between them. CDR3 protein: CASSPPIWQEQFF. The CDR3 DNA follows: TGTGCCAGCAGCCCACCGATTTGGCAGGAGCAGTTCTTC. The entire variable domain, with the rest obtained from reference TRBV7-9 and TRBJ2-1, is as follows: DTGVSQNPRHKITKRGQNVTFRCDPISEHNRLYWYRQTLGQGPEFLTYFQNEAQLEKSRLLSDRFSAERPKGSFSTLEIQRTEQGDSAMYLCASSPPIWQEQFFGPGTRLTVL.

This sequence joins TRBV20-1 and TRBJ2-2, with unresolved D. Germline CDR1 DFQATT, CDR2 SNEGSKA (reference sequence). CDR3 length equals 13 residues. The ends were cut back, 3 bases at V and 5 bases at J, with 10 bases in the middle. For the CDR3, the DNA is TGCAGTGCTAGTCCCTCGACAACCGGGGAGCTGTTTTTT. Translating gives CSASPSTTGELFF.

The chain links TRBV2 to TRBJ1-1; 9 nucleotides line up with TRBD1. Germline CDR1 SNHLY, CDR2 FYNNEI. The junction had 4 bases not matched to a gene; V was cut back by 6 bases and J by 8 bases. There are 12 residues in the CDR3. The CDR3 reads CASRGTGWEAFF. DNA of the CDR3: TGTGCCAGCAGAGGGACAGGGTGGGAAGCTTTCTTT.

The CDR3 spells CASSRDTNTEAFF. The DNA of the CDR3 is TGTGCCAGCTCACGGGACACGAACACTGAAGCTTTCTTT. The chain uses TRBV18 and TRBJ1-1; D perhaps matches TRBD1 (6 bases). With 4 bases removed from V and 1 base from J, the gap between germline ends came to 7 bases. The CDR3 spans 13 residues. Germline CDR1 KGHSH, CDR2 LQKENI.

The chain carries TRBV4-1 and TRBJ1-2; D possibly corresponds to TRBD1 (5 bases). Per the germline V gene, CDR1 is MGHRA and CDR2 is YSYEKL. This CDR3 is built from 17 residues. The V end lost 0 bases, the J end lost 4 bases, and 18 bases lay between the germline ends. CDR3 nucleotides: TGCGCCAGCAGCCAAGATATCCTGACTGGGGCGAGCTATGGCTACACCTTC. This gives the protein CASSQDILTGASYGYTF.

V is TRBV7-9 and J is TRBJ2-6; 8 bases align to TRBD1. Germline CDR1 is SEHNR and CDR2 is FQNEAQ (reference sequence). V was pared by 4 bases and J by 2 bases, with 10 bases of the junction left unmatched. This CDR3 has 18 amino acids. DNA of the CDR3: TGTGCCAGCAGCTCCCGGGACAGGATATTACCTGGGGCCAACGTCCTGACTTTC. This encodes CASSSRDRILPGANVLTF.

The chain uses TRBV6-5 and TRBJ1-1; 10 bases are a match to TRBD1. This CDR3 has 15 amino acids. Germline values: CDR1 MNHEY, CDR2 SVGAGI. V lost 0 bases and J lost 3; bases outside the gene matches: 1. CDR3 sequence reads: CASSYSGTGDTEAFF. The CDR3 coding sequence is TGTGCCAGCAGTTACTCGGGGACAGGGGACACTGAAGCTTTCTTT.